This T cell receptor (beta chain) is drawn from a study of blood T cell repertoires in COVID-19. About the research overall: Samples representing acute and convalescent COVID-19 were sourced from the United States, Italy and Spain. PBMCs, B-cell-depleted T cells, or T cells provided the cDNA or gDNA that made up the material.

Trimming cost V 3 bases and J 0 bases, with 9 bases left between them. This CDR3 has 16 amino acids. The germline gives CDR1 SEHNR, CDR2 FQNEAQ (reference sequence). Original processing notes: Amplifying reference gene primers gave estimates of nucleated cell counts. Sequencing used immunoSEQ multiplex PCR; TCRdb keeps in-frame clones, though not all of them. Clone size and V and J calls were adopted from that table, with D and trimming inferred from the DNA. Altogether about 140,000 clones are present, 88% being singletons, with the ten largest covering approximately 1.4%. The chain couples TRBV7-9 to TRBJ2-6, with D maybe TRBD1 (5 bases). Sample: peripheral blood. The clonotype originates from a woman aged 55 to 70 with acute or convalescent COVID-19. The CDR3 spells CASSFPGNSGANVLTF. CDR3 in DNA: TGTGCCAGCAGCTTTCCAGGGAACTCTGGGGCCAACGTCCTGACTTTC.